Listed here are 23 T cell receptor beta chains from one sample, sequenced in a study of vaccination effects on CD4 cells after COVID-19. Method: immunoSEQ multiplex PCR; TCRdb's copy keeps in-frame clones and lacks some. The sample lists tens of thousands of clones, around 74% occurring once. Peptide-pool stimulation followed by sequencing identified expanded antigen-specific CD4+ clonotypes in the ViraFEST assay. With more than 9 days of culture completed, CD4+ T cells were isolated. Nobody among the vaccine recipients had prior SARS-CoV-2 infection (nucleocapsid antibodies were negative). These receptors are not linked to any known antigen. The specimen was CD4+ T cells from PBMCs cultured with SARS-CoV-2 spike peptides, collected before COVID-19 vaccination. These receptors came from a human donor who received a COVID-19 vaccine.

V usage is TRBV19 and J usage is TRBJ2-5; TRBD2 agrees at 12 bases. Unmatched junction bases numbered 0, after V lost 3 bases and J lost 4 bases. CDR1 and CDR2 from the germline V gene are LNHDA and SQIVND (reference sequence). The CDR3 covers 14 residues. For the CDR3, the DNA is TGTGCCAGTAGTATGACTAGCGGGGGAGAGACCCAGTACTTC. Amino acids: CASSMTSGGETQYF.

This clone appeared once. V is TRBV3-1 (or the pseudogene TRBV3-2) and J is TRBJ2-2; D remains unclear. This CDR3 has 15 residues. V was trimmed by 2 bases and J by 6 bases, leaving 13 bases between them. Looked up from germline, CDR1 is LGHDT and CDR2 is YNNKEL (reference sequence). In DNA, the CDR3 is TGTGCCAGCAGCCAATTAGGCGGTGGTGCCGGGGAGCTGTTTTTT. Its protein product is CASSQLGGGAGELFF.

This clone was seen a few times. The V and J genes are TRBV6-4 and TRBJ2-6, with D unclear. The CDR3 runs 15 residues. Per germline, CDR1 MRHNA and CDR2 SNTAGT. V lost 2 bases, J lost 0 bases, and 5 bases lay in between. CDR3 residues: CASSDSLSGANVLTF. The DNA for the CDR3 is TGTGCCAGCAGTGACAGCCTCTCTGGGGCCAACGTCCTGACTTTC.

This clone was detected a few times. V and J are TRBV5-1 and TRBJ2-1; 7 positions agree with TRBD1. The J segment lost 6 bases and the V segment lost 0 bases, leaving 3 bases of the junction unmatched. The CDR3 runs to 14 residues. Germline-derived CDR1 and CDR2 are SGHRS and YFSETQ. CDR3 loop: CASSLEGDSNEQFF. In DNA form, the CDR3 reads TGCGCCAGCAGCTTGGAAGGGGACAGCAATGAGCAGTTCTTC.

This clone was found a few times. This chain joins TRBV6-5 and TRBJ1-2, with D unresolved. This CDR3 contains 15 residues. V was pared by 2 bases and J by 2 bases, with 12 bases between. Germline V gene lookup returns CDR1 MNHEY and CDR2 SVGAGI. The CDR3 nucleotides read TGTGCCAGCAGTTACGGGAGCTCCGGCAACTATGGCTACACCTTC. Its protein product is CASSYGSSGNYGYTF.

The genes are TRBV9 and TRBJ2-2; D ambiguous. Trimming removed 3 bases from V and 6 bases from J, with 9 bases in between. The CDR3 has 13 residues. Per germline, CDR1 SGDLS and CDR2 YYNGEE. The DNA for the CDR3 is TGTGCCAGCAGCGACCTTGGGGCCGGGGAGCTGTTTTTT. This translates into CASSDLGAGELFF.

This clone was seen a handful of times. The rearrangement joins TRBV6-5 to TRBJ2-7; 9 positions agree with TRBD2. CDR3 length equals 16 residues. After removal of 4 bases from V and 1 base from J, the junction contained 8 bases not matched to a gene. Germline V CDR1 and CDR2: MNHEY, SVGAGI. CDR3 sequence reads: CASSFTTSGHSYEQYF. Here the CDR3 DNA reads TGTGCCAGCAGTTTTACTACTAGCGGGCATTCCTACGAGCAGTACTTC.

The chain combines TRBV5-1 with TRBJ2-3; maybe TRBD1 (6 bases). The CDR3 runs 15 residues. Germline values: CDR1 SGHRS, CDR2 YFSETQ. Trimming left V 5 bases short and J 0 bases short, with 13 bases between. CDR3 DNA: TGCGCCAGCAGACTCGGGACATCTAGCACAGATACGCAGTATTTT. Its translation: CASRLGTSSTDTQYF.

This chain connects TRBV5-4 to TRBJ2-7, with a tentative D call TRBD1 (5 bases). The CDR3 consists of 15 residues. Trimming cost V 4 bases and J 4 bases, with 18 bases left between them. CDR1 is SGHNT and CDR2 is YYREEE in the germline V gene (reference sequence). The CDR3 region is CASSPDWGSGYEQYF. The CDR3 DNA is TGTGCCAGCAGCCCGGATTGGGGATCAGGGTACGAGCAGTACTTC.

The chain links TRBV28 to TRBJ2-7; D is unresolved. Germline values: CDR1 MDHEN, CDR2 SYDVKM. The CDR3 contains 16 residues. V shed 3 bases and J shed 2 bases, with 17 bases lying between them. CDR3 sequence reads: CASSFTLDGLTYEQYF. CDR3 nucleotides: TGTGCCAGCAGTTTCACATTGGACGGGCTTACCTACGAGCAGTACTTC.

J is TRBJ1-1 and V is TRBV4-2; a possible D gene is TRBD1 (5 bases). This CDR3 has 16 residues. Germline assignment: CDR1 LGHNA and CDR2 YNFKEQ. The V gene lost 1 base and the J gene lost 6 bases, with 18 bases spanning the gap. This chain's CDR3 is CASSQGLSLGLAEAFF. The CDR3 DNA sequence: TGTGCCAGCAGCCAAGGGCTCTCTCTGGGGCTGGCTGAAGCTTTCTTT.

V is TRBV5-1 and J is TRBJ1-2; maybe TRBD1 (5 bases). CDR1 is SGHRS and CDR2 is YFSETQ in the germline V gene. The CDR3 spans 14 residues. V was trimmed by 1 base and J by 3 bases, leaving 10 bases between them. The CDR3 sequence is CASSLLGPDYGYTF. DNA for the CDR3: TGCGCCAGCAGCTTGTTGGGGCCCGACTATGGCTACACCTTC.

The chain links TRBV3-1 (or the pseudogene TRBV3-2) to TRBJ2-1; 11 bases map to TRBD2. Germline V CDR1 and CDR2: LGHDT, YNNKEL (reference sequence). V trimming: 2 bases; J trimming: 4 bases; junction bases outside the gene matches: 7. The CDR3 length is 17 residues. In DNA form, the CDR3 reads TGTGCCAGCAGCCAATGGGGCGGGACTAGCGGTTACAATGAGCAGTTCTTC. Protein: CASSQWGGTSGYNEQFF.

V usage is TRBV27 and J usage is TRBJ1-4, with D unclear. CDR1 is MNHEY, CDR2 SMNVEV, per germline (reference sequence). This CDR3 comprises 17 residues. Trimming took off 7 bases at V and 4 bases at J, with 22 bases between the two ends. The chain's CDR3 is CASNPLLMSRSNEKLFF. The CDR3 region has the DNA TGTGCCAGCAACCCACTGTTAATGTCGAGGAGTAATGAAAAACTGTTTTTT.

DNA for the CDR3: TGTGCCAGCAGTTTACAAGGTACAAGCCGTCTTGGCTACACCTTC. It encodes CASSLQGTSRLGYTF. The rearrangement joins TRBV27 to TRBJ1-2; D is undetermined. The CDR3 totals 15 residues. Trimming left V 2 bases short and J 7 bases short, with 17 bases between. The germline V gene has CDR1 MNHEY and CDR2 SMNVEV (reference sequence).

V is TRBV10-1 and J is TRBJ2-2; D ambiguous. CDR1 is WNHNN, CDR2 SYGVQD, per germline (reference sequence). The germline V and J ends were trimmed by 6 bases and 4 bases, with 9 bases remaining between them. This CDR3 is built from 13 residues. The CDR3 is CASSIRPTGELFF. CDR3 DNA sequence: TGCGCCAGCAGCATAAGACCCACCGGGGAGCTGTTTTTT.

The chain carries TRBV6-6 and TRBJ1-5; TRBD1 aligns across 9 bases. J was trimmed by 4 bases and V by 3 bases; bases with no gene match: 4. Per germline, CDR1 MNHNY and CDR2 SVGAGI (reference sequence). This CDR3 comprises 15 residues. The CDR3 region is CASSYQGQGNQPQHF. DNA for the CDR3: TGTGCCAGCAGTTATCAGGGACAGGGTAATCAGCCCCAGCATTTT.

This chain uses TRBV10-3 with TRBJ1-5, with D tentatively TRBD1 (6 bases). The CDR3 runs to 16 residues. V was clipped by 4 bases and J by 2 bases, with 15 bases between them. Germline V gene lookup returns CDR1 ENHRY and CDR2 SYGVKD. As DNA, the CDR3 is TGTGCCATCAGTGGACAGGCCCTTTCAGGCAATCAGCCCCAGCATTTT. Translated: CAISGQALSGNQPQHF.

This clone was seen a single time. The V and J genes are TRBV23-1 and TRBJ2-2; TRBD1 is a possible D gene (6 bases). TRBV23-1 carries the ORF label, with uncertain function. Trimming cost V 7 bases and J 6 bases, with 9 bases left between them. The CDR3 is 12 amino acids. This CDR3 reads CASNRAAGELFF. The CDR3 DNA reads as TGCGCCAGCAACAGGGCGGCCGGGGAGCTGTTTTTT.

DNA of the CDR3: TGTGCCAGCAGCAGCGGGAGGAGCTCCTACAATGAGCAGTTCTTC. This translates into CASSSGRSSYNEQFF. The V call is TRBV6-4, the J call TRBJ2-1, with 9 bases that match TRBD2. This CDR3 is 15 amino acids long. The junction had 3 bases not matched to a gene; V was cut back by 6 bases and J by 0 bases. Germline V CDR1 and CDR2: MRHNA, SNTAGT.

This chain joins TRBV9 and TRBJ1-1; 11 bases fit TRBD1. The CDR3 runs 14 residues. Germline values: CDR1 SGDLS, CDR2 YYNGEE. Trimming took 0 bases from V and 8 from J; bases not matched to a gene: 3. CDR3 in DNA: TGTGCCAGCAGCGTAGAGGGACAGGGGGTGGAAGCTTTCTTT. This translates into CASSVEGQGVEAFF.

This chain links TRBV10-1 with TRBJ1-2; TRBD1 matches 7 bases. The trim removed 3 bases at V and 4 bases at J, leaving 2 bases unmatched. The CDR3 runs 13 residues. Germline values: CDR1 WNHNN, CDR2 SYGVQD (reference sequence). CDR3 coding DNA: TGCGCCAGCAGTGAACAGGGGACCTATGGCTACACCTTC. Its translation: CASSEQGTYGYTF.

J is TRBJ2-2 and V is TRBV29-1; 12 nucleotides agree with TRBD2. Germline CDR1 reads SQVTM; CDR2 reads ANQGSEA. The junction had 15 bases not matched to a gene; V was cut back by 7 bases and J by 3 bases. This CDR3 region has 18 residues. CDR3 sequence: CSAEASGRDVWDTGELFF. The CDR3 coding sequence is TGCAGCGCCGAAGCTAGCGGGAGGGACGTATGGGACACCGGGGAGCTGTTTTTT.